These T cell receptor beta chains were read from a single sample in a study of cytomegalovirus exposure and HLA in healthy donors. TCRdb's table, derived via immunoSEQ multiplex PCR, lists solely in-frame clones and lacks some. Across approximately 120,000 clones, the top ten clones capture under 2.5% of the sample. Sequences were obtained from PBMCs. The receptors here all came from a man aged 40-49 years in good health and CMV-seronegative. Each CDR3 is given without its conserved first and last residue.

j_gene,v_gene,CDR3aa
TRBJ2-3,TRBV5-1,ASSPSREDTQY
TRBJ2-7,TRBV21-1,ASSKAGREWQY
TRBJ2-2,TRBV7-8,ASSLDTGGSSGELF
TRBJ2-1,TRBV5-1,ASSLPSGPSYNEQF
TRBJ1-2,TRBV6-6,ASSYSDRENYGYT
TRBJ2-1,TRBV7-6,ASSRETSGVLYNEQF
TRBJ2-1,TRBV5-4,ASSLAGGGRAYNEQF
TRBJ2-7,TRBV7-2,ASSFGRDNEQY
TRBJ2-3,TRBV10-2,ASSVTSGRTDTQY
TRBJ2-7,TRBV7-9,ASSAPGGYEQY
TRBJ2-1,TRBV4-3,ASSQEGQGSNEQF
TRBJ2-1,TRBV7-9,ASDSRRDSYNEQF
TRBJ2-3,TRBV5-1,ASSHLAGVRTDTQY
TRBJ1-1,TRBV19,ASSMGTRKTEAF
TRBJ2-7,TRBV5-5,ASSLSFSGTGALSYEQY
TRBJ2-7,TRBV30,AWSPTRIGEQY
TRBJ2-7,TRBV19,ASSAPSGGSYEQY
TRBJ2-7,TRBV7-9,ASSRASGNYEQY
TRBJ2-5,TRBV5-1,ASSPGGTDIETQY
TRBJ2-3,TRBV7-9,ASSFPTSGGTDTQY
TRBJ2-5,TRBV28,ASSSRTGGAETQY
TRBJ2-1,TRBV30,AYTSGPGGSYNEQF
TRBJ2-7,TRBV11-2,ASSLDRGEQY
TRBJ1-2,TRBV7-9,ASSLGLGQGGGYT
TRBJ2-7,TRBV5-4,ASSPGGATGYYEQY
TRBJ2-1,TRBV5-1,ASSLASGPGLPNV
TRBJ2-4,TRBV28,AIRDRRNIQY
TRBJ2-3,TRBV5-1,ASSLALDTQY
TRBJ2-7,TRBV27,ASRRGQGAYEQY
TRBJ2-7,TRBV10-3,ANQLDSSYEQY
TRBJ2-7,TRBV7-8,ASSPSGMIYEQY
TRBJ2-1,TRBV10-3,AISETRLAGGPNEQF
TRBJ2-5,TRBV4-3,ASSQVLAGTSGTPIQETQY
TRBJ2-5,TRBV30,AWSGLVQETQY
TRBJ1-1,TRBV11-1,ASSLQGTWNTEAF
TRBJ2-2,TRBV11-3,ASSPRTTGELF
TRBJ1-2,TRBV28,ASSQITRNYGYT
TRBJ2-7,TRBV13,ASSSFLWQGAYEQY
TRBJ2-7,TRBV7-2,ASSLRRGSGTAYYEQY
TRBJ2-5,TRBV7-3,ASSQGAGETQY
TRBJ1-4,TRBV5-5,ASSSRQGFNEKLF
TRBJ2-7,TRBV5-1,ASSLLQGYEQY
TRBJ2-3,TRBV5-1,ASSLARTSGELTDTQY
TRBJ2-1,TRBV27,ASSLERARINYNEQF
TRBJ2-3,TRBV5-1,ASSIGTSGRTDTQY
TRBJ2-1,TRBV4-3,ASSRSGIIEGNEQF
TRBJ1-5,TRBV4-1,ASSQMSEYSNQPQH
TRBJ2-2,TRBV18,ASSPNTAGGPSGELF
TRBJ2-7,TRBV11-2,ASSTSTPGFHEQY
TRBJ1-1,TRBV2,ASSDPKDNRAF
TRBJ2-5,TRBV6-1,ASSVDRGSMKTQY